A selection of T cell receptor beta chains follows, all from one sample in a study of a mutant IDH1 vaccine in newly diagnosed glioma. TCRdb keeps only in-frame clones here, not all; method: immunoSEQ multiplex PCR. The repertoire holds tens of thousands of clones, with roughly 80% as singletons. The sample in question was PBMCs, obtained from a glioma patient treated with radiotherapy, temozolomide or both. Receptor source: a woman aged 40-49 years with glioma. Both conserved end residues are part of each CDR3. The order of the fields is CDR3 protein, CDR3 DNA, CDR3 length, D gene, clone size, J gene, V gene. D genes are given only for firm matches. Rows give clone size only sometimes, using once, few, many, or a class for an expanded clone.

CDR3aa: CASSPQGATNEKLFF
CDR3nt: TGTGCCAGCAGCCCGCAGGGAGCAACTAATGAAAAACTGTTTTTT
len: 15
d_gene: -
abundance: few
j_gene: TRBJ1-4
v_gene: TRBV7-9

CDR3aa: CASSFRAGGGNQPQHF
CDR3nt: TGTGCCAGCAGTTTTCGAGCAGGTGGGGGCAATCAGCCCCAGCATTTT
len: 16
d_gene: -
abundance: -
j_gene: TRBJ1-5
v_gene: TRBV27

CDR3aa: CASSQEGVLNTEAFF
CDR3nt: TGCGCCAGCAGCCAAGAGGGGGTTTTGAACACTGAAGCTTTCTTT
len: 15
d_gene: -
abundance: -
j_gene: TRBJ1-1
v_gene: TRBV5-1

CDR3aa: CASSLAGQGARNTEAFF
CDR3nt: TGTGCCAGCAGCTTAGCGGGACAGGGGGCCCGTAACACTGAAGCTTTCTTT
len: 17
d_gene: TRBD1
abundance: -
j_gene: TRBJ1-1
v_gene: TRBV7-8

CDR3aa: CASSLEAGQTNTEAFF
CDR3nt: TGCGCCAGCAGCTTGGAAGCTGGACAGACGAACACTGAAGCTTTCTTT
len: 16
d_gene: -
abundance: -
j_gene: TRBJ1-1
v_gene: TRBV5-1

CDR3aa: CATSRDRLGPGAGYYEQYF
CDR3nt: TGTGCCACCAGCAGAGATCGGTTAGGGCCAGGTGCAGGGTACTACGAGCAGTACTTC
len: 19
d_gene: -
abundance: -
j_gene: TRBJ2-7
v_gene: TRBV15

CDR3aa: CASSATGTGGGLVTF
CDR3nt: TGTGCCAGCAGCGCGACCGGGACAGGGGGTGGACTTGTTACCTTC
len: 15
d_gene: TRBD1
abundance: few
j_gene: TRBJ1-2
v_gene: TRBV9

CDR3aa: CASSGQLGSNQPQHF
CDR3nt: TGTGCCAGCAGTGGACAACTAGGGAGCAATCAGCCCCAGCATTTT
len: 15
d_gene: -
abundance: -
j_gene: TRBJ1-5
v_gene: TRBV6-1

CDR3aa: CTGQFQETQYF
CDR3nt: TGCACGGGACAGTTCCAAGAGACCCAGTACTTC
len: 11
d_gene: TRBD1
abundance: -
j_gene: TRBJ2-5
v_gene: TRBV20-1

CDR3aa: CASSRTRVLAYEQYF
CDR3nt: TGCGCCAGCAGCCGAACCAGGGTTCTTGCGTACGAGCAGTACTTC
len: 15
d_gene: -
abundance: -
j_gene: TRBJ2-7
v_gene: TRBV4-1

CDR3aa: CASSPRTGARHGELFF
CDR3nt: TGTGCCAGCAGCCCTCGGACAGGGGCCCGCCACGGGGAGCTGTTTTTT
len: 16
d_gene: TRBD1
abundance: -
j_gene: TRBJ2-2
v_gene: TRBV9

CDR3aa: CAIQTESGSPLHF
CDR3nt: TGTGCCATTCAAACAGAATCGGGATCACCCCTCCACTTT
len: 13
d_gene: -
abundance: few
j_gene: TRBJ1-6
v_gene: TRBV10-3

CDR3aa: CASIKGAPGELFF
CDR3nt: TGTGCCAGCATAAAAGGGGCCCCCGGGGAGCTGTTTTTT
len: 13
d_gene: -
abundance: -
j_gene: TRBJ2-2
v_gene: TRBV2

CDR3aa: CASRDGYRSGNTIYF
CDR3nt: TGTGCCAGCAGGGACGGATATCGCTCTGGAAACACCATATATTTT
len: 15
d_gene: -
abundance: -
j_gene: TRBJ1-3
v_gene: TRBV19

CDR3aa: CASSLTNEKLFF
CDR3nt: TGTGCCAGCAGCCTAACTAATGAAAAACTGTTTTTT
len: 12
d_gene: -
abundance: -
j_gene: TRBJ1-4
v_gene: TRBV7-9

CDR3aa: CAITPTSTGELFF
CDR3nt: TGTGCCATCACCCCGACGAGCACCGGGGAGCTGTTTTTT
len: 13
d_gene: -
abundance: -
j_gene: TRBJ2-2
v_gene: TRBV10-3

CDR3aa: CASSQGQAGANVLTF
CDR3nt: TGCGCCAGCAGCCAAGGACAGGCTGGGGCCAACGTCCTGACTTTC
len: 15
d_gene: -
abundance: -
j_gene: TRBJ2-6
v_gene: TRBV4-3

CDR3aa: CASSLRGGGTQETQYF
CDR3nt: TGCGCCAGCAGCTTAAGAGGTGGGGGCACCCAAGAGACCCAGTACTTC
len: 16
d_gene: -
abundance: -
j_gene: TRBJ2-5
v_gene: TRBV5-1

CDR3aa: CSGLTDLNTEAFF
CDR3nt: TGCAGCGGTCTGACAGACTTGAACACTGAAGCTTTCTTT
len: 13
d_gene: -
abundance: -
j_gene: TRBJ1-1
v_gene: TRBV29-1

CDR3aa: CASSSTGNTGELFF
CDR3nt: TGTGCCAGTAGTTCTACAGGGAACACCGGGGAGCTGTTTTTT
len: 14
d_gene: -
abundance: -
j_gene: TRBJ2-2
v_gene: TRBV19

CDR3aa: CASTGTYTGELFF
CDR3nt: TGTGCCAGTACCGGGACATACACCGGGGAGCTGTTTTTT
len: 13
d_gene: -
abundance: -
j_gene: TRBJ2-2
v_gene: TRBV7-2

CDR3aa: CASRAVSGTDTQYF
CDR3nt: TGTGCCAGTAGGGCTGTTAGCGGAACAGATACGCAGTATTTT
len: 14
d_gene: -
abundance: -
j_gene: TRBJ2-3
v_gene: TRBV19

CDR3aa: CAWSEGIFGSEAFF
CDR3nt: TGTGCCTGGAGTGAGGGGATTTTTGGGTCTGAAGCTTTCTTT
len: 14
d_gene: -
abundance: -
j_gene: TRBJ1-1
v_gene: TRBV30

CDR3aa: CAWSVLAGGPETQYF
CDR3nt: TGTGCCTGGAGTGTCCTAGCGGGGGGGCCAGAGACCCAGTACTTC
len: 15
d_gene: TRBD2
abundance: once
j_gene: TRBJ2-5
v_gene: TRBV30

CDR3aa: CASSLGSGRFEQFF
CDR3nt: TGCGCCAGCAGCTTAGGTAGCGGGCGCTTCGAGCAGTTCTTC
len: 14
d_gene: TRBD2
abundance: -
j_gene: TRBJ2-1
v_gene: TRBV5-1

CDR3aa: CAITRTSGGDTGELFF
CDR3nt: TGTGCCATCACGAGGACTAGCGGGGGGGACACCGGGGAGCTGTTTTTT
len: 16
d_gene: TRBD2
abundance: -
j_gene: TRBJ2-2
v_gene: TRBV2

CDR3aa: CASSSDRVGHYGYTF
CDR3nt: TGTGCCAGCAGTTCAGACAGGGTGGGTCACTATGGCTACACCTTC
len: 15
d_gene: TRBD1
abundance: -
j_gene: TRBJ1-2
v_gene: TRBV6-5

CDR3aa: CAWNKLWREQYF
CDR3nt: TGTGCCTGGAATAAACTATGGCGCGAGCAGTACTTC
len: 12
d_gene: -
abundance: -
j_gene: TRBJ2-7
v_gene: TRBV30

CDR3aa: CASSIAGDNTEAFF
CDR3nt: TGTGCCAGTAGTATAGCAGGAGATAACACTGAAGCTTTCTTT
len: 14
d_gene: -
abundance: few
j_gene: TRBJ1-1
v_gene: TRBV19

CDR3aa: CASSADRVYGYTF
CDR3nt: TGTGCCAGCAGTGCAGACAGGGTCTATGGCTACACCTTC
len: 13
d_gene: TRBD1
abundance: -
j_gene: TRBJ1-2
v_gene: TRBV2

CDR3aa: CSGAPSSYNEQFF
CDR3nt: TGCAGCGGGGCACCGAGCTCCTACAATGAGCAGTTCTTC
len: 13
d_gene: -
abundance: -
j_gene: TRBJ2-1
v_gene: TRBV29-1

CDR3aa: CARGRDSSYNEQFF
CDR3nt: TGTGCCCGAGGGAGGGACTCCTCTTACAATGAGCAGTTCTTC
len: 14
d_gene: TRBD2
abundance: few
j_gene: TRBJ2-1
v_gene: TRBV7-6

CDR3aa: CASSSQGTQYF
CDR3nt: TGTGCCAGCAGTTCCCAAGGGACCCAGTACTTC
len: 11
d_gene: -
abundance: -
j_gene: TRBJ2-5
v_gene: TRBV6-6

CDR3aa: CASSFTGDDTEAFF
CDR3nt: TGTGCCAGCAGCTTCACAGGGGATGACACTGAAGCTTTCTTT
len: 14
d_gene: TRBD1
abundance: few
j_gene: TRBJ1-1
v_gene: TRBV2

CDR3aa: CASSEQGPYEQYF
CDR3nt: TGTGCCAGCAGCGAACAGGGCCCCTACGAGCAGTACTTC
len: 13
d_gene: -
abundance: -
j_gene: TRBJ2-7
v_gene: TRBV6-1

CDR3aa: CASSEGGTQHF
CDR3nt: TGTGCCAGCAGTGAAGGAGGGACCCAGCATTTT
len: 11
d_gene: -
abundance: -
j_gene: TRBJ1-5
v_gene: TRBV6-1

CDR3aa: CASRDTSLSYGYTF
CDR3nt: TGTGCCAGCAGGGACACATCACTCTCCTATGGCTACACCTTC
len: 14
d_gene: -
abundance: -
j_gene: TRBJ1-2
v_gene: TRBV5-6

CDR3aa: CASSLDRSGGIQYF
CDR3nt: TGTGCCAGCAGCTTAGACCGTTCCGGCGGCATTCAGTACTTC
len: 14
d_gene: -
abundance: once
j_gene: TRBJ2-4
v_gene: TRBV7-9

CDR3aa: CASSSRTGAEGTEAFF
CDR3nt: TGTGCCAGCAGTTCGAGGACAGGGGCGGAGGGGACTGAAGCTTTCTTT
len: 16
d_gene: TRBD1
abundance: -
j_gene: TRBJ1-1
v_gene: TRBV6-5

CDR3aa: CASSEVMSGSPLHF
CDR3nt: TGTGCCAGCAGTGAAGTAATGTCTGGATCACCCCTCCACTTT
len: 14
d_gene: -
abundance: -
j_gene: TRBJ1-6
v_gene: TRBV6-1

CDR3aa: CASSLGLAAETQYF
CDR3nt: TGTGCCAGCAGCTTAGGGCTAGCGGCAGAGACCCAGTACTTC
len: 14
d_gene: TRBD2
abundance: -
j_gene: TRBJ2-5
v_gene: TRBV7-9

CDR3aa: CASSLVLGGDEKLFF
CDR3nt: TGTGCCAGCAGCTTAGTATTGGGCGGGGATGAAAAACTGTTTTTT
len: 15
d_gene: -
abundance: -
j_gene: TRBJ1-4
v_gene: TRBV7-9

CDR3aa: CASSVEAGGSYEQYF
CDR3nt: TGTGCCAGCAGCGTAGAGGCGGGGGGATCCTACGAGCAGTACTTC
len: 15
d_gene: TRBD2
abundance: -
j_gene: TRBJ2-7
v_gene: TRBV9

CDR3aa: CASSTGLAGINQETQYF
CDR3nt: TGTGCCAGCAGCACAGGACTAGCGGGTATCAACCAAGAGACCCAGTACTTC
len: 17
d_gene: TRBD2
abundance: -
j_gene: TRBJ2-5
v_gene: TRBV7-2

CDR3aa: CALAGGGDTQYF
CDR3nt: TGTGCCTTAGCGGGGGGGGGAGATACGCAGTATTTT
len: 12
d_gene: TRBD2
abundance: -
j_gene: TRBJ2-3
v_gene: TRBV30

CDR3aa: CASGPGRTDTQYF
CDR3nt: TGTGCCAGCGGTCCGGGGAGGACAGATACGCAGTATTTT
len: 13
d_gene: -
abundance: -
j_gene: TRBJ2-3
v_gene: TRBV6-5

CDR3aa: CASSPTRGGGDYGYTF
CDR3nt: TGTGCCAGCAGCCCCACACGAGGGGGTGGGGACTATGGCTACACCTTC
len: 16
d_gene: -
abundance: -
j_gene: TRBJ1-2
v_gene: TRBV7-9

CDR3aa: CASSYNSWWYF
CDR3nt: TGCGCCAGCAGCTATAACAGCTGGTGGTACTTC
len: 11
d_gene: -
abundance: -
j_gene: TRBJ2-7
v_gene: TRBV5-1

CDR3aa: CAISGGQGGTEAFF
CDR3nt: TGTGCCATCAGTGGTGGACAGGGGGGCACTGAAGCTTTCTTT
len: 14
d_gene: TRBD1
abundance: -
j_gene: TRBJ1-1
v_gene: TRBV10-3

CDR3aa: CASSLQGYGYTF
CDR3nt: TGTGCCAGCAGCCTACAGGGGTATGGCTACACCTTC
len: 12
d_gene: TRBD1
abundance: -
j_gene: TRBJ1-2
v_gene: TRBV5-6

CDR3aa: CASSEKRGGPDTQYF
CDR3nt: TGTGCCAGCAGTGAAAAGCGGGGGGGCCCAGATACGCAGTATTTT
len: 15
d_gene: TRBD2
abundance: medium-sized
j_gene: TRBJ2-3
v_gene: TRBV6-1

CDR3aa: CASSSWTQGDYGYTF
CDR3nt: TGTGCCAGTAGTTCCTGGACCCAGGGGGACTATGGCTACACCTTC
len: 15
d_gene: TRBD1
abundance: -
j_gene: TRBJ1-2
v_gene: TRBV19

CDR3aa: CASSVEGGAGQPQHF
CDR3nt: TGTGCCAGCAGCGTAGAGGGGGGGGCTGGTCAGCCCCAGCATTTT
len: 15
d_gene: -
abundance: -
j_gene: TRBJ1-5
v_gene: TRBV9